A selection of T cell receptor beta chains follows, all from one sample in a study of T cells after yellow fever vaccination. MiXCR, run by TCRdb on the 5' RACE reads, gives a single entry per CDR3 protein. The sample lists just under 600,000 distinct CDR3 sequences, around an eighth occurring once. The sample here was PBMCs, taken on the day of the yellow fever booster vaccination. Receptor source: a man in his thirties or forties who received the YFV17D yellow fever vaccine. Both conserved end residues are part of each CDR3. The order of the fields is V gene, D gene, J gene, clone size, CDR3 DNA, CDR3 protein. The D gene is left open where the match is weak. Rows give clone size only sometimes, using once, few, many, or a class for an expanded clone.

>TRBV20-1|TRBD2|TRBJ2-5|NA
TGCAGTGCTAGCCAAGCGGGAGGGGGCCAAGAGACCCAGTACTTC
CSASQAGGGQETQYF
>TRBV5-1|NA|TRBJ1-6|NA
TGCGCCAGCAGCTTGAGGGACTCCGCACCCCTCCACTTT
CASSLRDSAPLHF
>TRBV6-1|TRBD1|TRBJ1-1|NA
TGTGCCAGCAGTGACGACAGGGGTTACACTGAAGCTTTCTTT
CASSDDRGYTEAFF
>TRBV10-3|NA|TRBJ2-7|NA
TGTGCCATCAGTGAGTCCTTAGGACAGAGGGGCGAGCAGTACTTC
CAISESLGQRGEQYF
>TRBV15|NA|TRBJ2-1|NA
TGTGCCACCAGCCGAGATAGGTCGAGCTCCTACAATGAGCAGTTCTTC
CATSRDRSSSYNEQFF
>TRBV7-9|NA|TRBJ2-3|few
TGTGCCAGCAGCCACTTGGAGTTTAGAGATACGCAGTATTTT
CASSHLEFRDTQYF
>TRBV20-1|TRBD2|TRBJ2-1|NA
TGCAGTGTCATACCGGGACTACGTTCCTACAATGAGCAGTTCTTC
CSVIPGLRSYNEQFF
>TRBV10-3|NA|TRBJ2-1|few
TGTGCCATCAGCACGTCTGCCTGGGCCAATGAGCAGTTCTTC
CAISTSAWANEQFF
>TRBV7-6|TRBD1|TRBJ1-4|few
TGTGCCAGCAGCTTACGGGGGAGGGGGCGCGGTGAAAAACTGTTTTTT
CASSLRGRGRGEKLFF
>TRBV20-1|NA|TRBJ2-5|NA
TGCAGTGCTGGGAACTGGTCCCTGGGGACCCAGTACTTC
CSAGNWSLGTQYF
>TRBV20-1|NA|TRBJ2-1|NA
TGCAGTGCTCATTCCGCGGACAGCGAAACCTACAATGAGCAGTTCTTC
CSAHSADSETYNEQFF
>TRBV7-9|NA|TRBJ2-5|few
TGTGCCAGCAGCTGGGGACTTGCCGCCGAGACCCAGTACTTC
CASSWGLAAETQYF
>TRBV11-2|TRBD2|TRBJ2-1|NA
TGTGCCAGCAGCTTATCGGGAGGGCCCCATGAGCAGTTCTTC
CASSLSGGPHEQFF
>TRBV27|TRBD2|TRBJ2-2|few
TGTGCCAGCAGTCCACCAGCCGGACTAGCGGTGAACACCGGGGAGCTGTTTTTT
CASSPPAGLAVNTGELFF
>TRBV5-1|NA|TRBJ2-1|few
TGCGCCAGCAGCTACGGGACCAATGAGCAGTTCTTC
CASSYGTNEQFF
>TRBV3-1|NA|TRBJ1-1|NA
TGTGCCAGCAGCCCCAGGGTCTTCAGCACTGAAGCTTTCTTT
CASSPRVFSTEAFF
>TRBV7-2|NA|TRBJ1-4|few
TGTGCCAGCAGCTTTAACAGCAATGAAAAACTGTTTTTT
CASSFNSNEKLFF
>TRBV5-1|NA|TRBJ2-7|NA
TGCGCCAGCAGCTTGGACGGCAGGAGGTACGAGCAGTACTTC
CASSLDGRRYEQYF
>TRBV29-1|NA|TRBJ2-3|NA
TGCAGCGTTGACGTCGACACAGATACGCAGTATTTT
CSVDVDTDTQYF
>TRBV25-1|NA|TRBJ2-7|few
TGTGCCAGCACCTACGGGTGGGGCCACGAGCAGTACTTC
CASTYGWGHEQYF
>TRBV20-1|NA|TRBJ2-5|few
TGCAGTGCTAGATTTCAAGAGACCCAGTACTTC
CSARFQETQYF
>TRBV7-8|NA|TRBJ1-5|NA
TGTGCCAGCAGCCGAGTGGGAGGCCAGCCCCAGCATTTT
CASSRVGGQPQHF
>TRBV7-2|NA|TRBJ1-5|NA
TGTGCCAGCAGCTTAGCGGGGGGAGGGGCGAATCAGCCCCAGCATTTT
CASSLAGGGANQPQHF
>TRBV6-1|NA|TRBJ2-1|NA
TGTGCCAGCAGCAGGAGCGGGGTCTCGGCCAGGGGTGAGCAGTTCTTC
CASSRSGVSARGEQFF
>TRBV4-3|NA|TRBJ1-4|NA
TGCGCCAGCAGCCAAGAACGGAAGGGGGAAAAACTGTTTTTT
CASSQERKGEKLFF
>TRBV6-5|TRBD1|TRBJ2-5|many
TGTGCCAGCAGTTACTCGCCGACAGGGGGATGGGAGACCCAGTACTTC
CASSYSPTGGWETQYF
>TRBV3-1|TRBD2|TRBJ2-2|NA
TGTGCCAGCAGCCGAGCCGCTAGCGGGACCCGGGAGCTGTTTTTT
CASSRAASGTRELFF
>TRBV18|NA|TRBJ1-3|NA
TGTGCCAGCTCACCGCGGCAGGGATCTGGAAACACCATATATTTT
CASSPRQGSGNTIYF
>TRBV24-1|NA|TRBJ2-5|NA
TGTGCCACCAGTGAGCCGAGACCTGGACAGTTACAAGAGACCCAGTACTTC
CATSEPRPGQLQETQYF